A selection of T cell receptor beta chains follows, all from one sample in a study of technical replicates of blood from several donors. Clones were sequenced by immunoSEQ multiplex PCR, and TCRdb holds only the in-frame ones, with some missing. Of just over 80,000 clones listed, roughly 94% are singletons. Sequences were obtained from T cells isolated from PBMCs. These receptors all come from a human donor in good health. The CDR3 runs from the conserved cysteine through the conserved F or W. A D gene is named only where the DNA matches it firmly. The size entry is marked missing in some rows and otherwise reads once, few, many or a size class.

TGTGCCAGCAGCTTGCAGAGAGCACAGGGTTCTTCAGAGACCCAGTACTTC	CASSLQRAQGSSETQYF	NA	TRBJ2-5	TRBV7-7	NA
TGTGCCAGCAGTTATAGCAGGGGGAACACTGAAGCTTTCTTT	CASSYSRGNTEAFF	NA	TRBJ1-1	TRBV6-5	NA
TGTGCTAGTGGTTTTGCGGGACAGATTAACACTGAAGCTTTCTTT	CASGFAGQINTEAFF	NA	TRBJ1-1	TRBV12-5	TRBD1
TGTGCCATCAGTGTGGACAGGGAGGTCAACGAGCAGTACTTC	CAISVDREVNEQYF	NA	TRBJ2-7	TRBV10-3	TRBD1
TGTGCCAGCAGCTTAGCTAGGGGGGGGAATCAGCCCCAGCATTTT	CASSLARGGNQPQHF	NA	TRBJ1-5	TRBV11-2	NA
TGCGCCAGCAGCCGAAGGGGACTAGCGGGAGACCAAGAGACCCAGTACTTC	CASSRRGLAGDQETQYF	NA	TRBJ2-5	TRBV4-1	TRBD2
TGTGCCACGGGACTAGCGGGAGGCCTCTCCTACAATGAGCAGTTCTTC	CATGLAGGLSYNEQFF	NA	TRBJ2-1	TRBV10-3	TRBD2
TGTGCCAGCAGCTTATGGGCGAACGAGCAGTACTTC	CASSLWANEQYF	NA	TRBJ2-7	TRBV7-9	NA
TGCGCCAGCAGCCTAGAGGGAGGTCCGGGACTAGCGGGAGCTACGCAGTATTTT	CASSLEGGPGLAGATQYF	NA	TRBJ2-3	TRBV5-1	TRBD2
TGTGCCTGGACCCCTAGTGAAAAACTGTTTTTT	CAWTPSEKLFF	NA	TRBJ1-4	TRBV30	NA
TGTGCCACCTGGGACAGGGGCCTTCTCGGGGAGCAGTACTTC	CATWDRGLLGEQYF	once	TRBJ2-7	TRBV2	TRBD1
TGTGCCAGCAGTGAAACAGGGACATTTAGCATGCAGTATTTT	CASSETGTFSMQYF	NA	TRBJ2-3	TRBV2	NA
TGTGCCAGCAGCTTTTGGACAGGGAACTATGGCTACACCTTC	CASSFWTGNYGYTF	NA	TRBJ1-2	TRBV5-4	TRBD1
TGTGCCACCAGCAGCGAAAGGGGGTCTGGGGCCAACGTCCTGACTTTC	CATSSERGSGANVLTF	NA	TRBJ2-6	TRBV15	NA
TGTGCCAGCAATAAATTGGACAGCTCCTACGAGCAGTACTTC	CASNKLDSSYEQYF	NA	TRBJ2-7	TRBV28	NA
TGTGCCAGCAGCTTCAGCGACCCTTACAATGAGCAGTTCTTC	CASSFSDPYNEQFF	NA	TRBJ2-1	TRBV27	NA
TGTGCCAGCAGCTCGTATCCAATCTGGACAGGGGGAGAGACTGAAGCTTTCTTT	CASSSYPIWTGGETEAFF	NA	TRBJ1-1	TRBV7-2	TRBD1
TGTGCCACATGTCAGGGGCGGTCCTACGAGCAGTACTTC	CATCQGRSYEQYF	NA	TRBJ2-7	TRBV6-7	NA
TGTGCCAGCAGTCCCGACAGTGGGACGCAGTATTTT	CASSPDSGTQYF	NA	TRBJ2-3	TRBV6-5	NA
TGCAGCGTTGAAGTCGGAGGACTAGTAATCCACGAGCAGTACTTC	CSVEVGGLVIHEQYF	NA	TRBJ2-7	TRBV29-1	TRBD2
TGTGCCAGCAGCCGGGAAGATTTAGCCAAAAACATTCAGTACTTC	CASSREDLAKNIQYF	NA	TRBJ2-4	TRBV7-9	NA
TGTGCCAGCAGTTACCCCTATTTTCAGCCCCAGCATTTT	CASSYPYFQPQHF	NA	TRBJ1-5	TRBV6-5	NA
TGCAGCGTTGAGGCGGGGAACTCCTACGAGCAGTACTTC	CSVEAGNSYEQYF	NA	TRBJ2-7	TRBV29-1	NA
TGTGCCAGCAGCTTCTACAATGAGCAGTTCTTC	CASSFYNEQFF	NA	TRBJ2-1	TRBV27	NA
TGTGCCATCAGTGGAGACCGAGACTTATACACAGATACGCAGTATTTT	CAISGDRDLYTDTQYF	NA	TRBJ2-3	TRBV10-3	NA
TGCGCCAGCAGCCAAGTCGGGACAGCCAAAAACACAGATACGCAGTATTTT	CASSQVGTAKNTDTQYF	NA	TRBJ2-3	TRBV4-1	TRBD1
TGTGCCAGCAGCATGGGGAGCGGGAGGTGGGAGCTGTTTTTT	CASSMGSGRWELFF	NA	TRBJ2-2	TRBV11-2	TRBD2
TGTGCCATCAAACCTTCGAACGGGGTTAACTATGGCTACACCTTC	CAIKPSNGVNYGYTF	NA	TRBJ1-2	TRBV6-5	NA
TGCAGTGTTTTAGCAGATACGCAGTATTTT	CSVLADTQYF	NA	TRBJ2-3	TRBV20-1	NA
TGCGCCAGCAGCTCTGGGGACAGCTCCTACGAGCAGTACTTC	CASSSGDSSYEQYF	NA	TRBJ2-7	TRBV5-1	TRBD1
TGTGCCACCAGCACAGGGGGACAGGGAGTCTACGAGCAGTACTTC	CATSTGGQGVYEQYF	NA	TRBJ2-7	TRBV15	TRBD1
TGTGCCAGCAGCAAACGTAGACTAGCGGGAGGGGGGCGCTCCTACGAGCAGTACTTC	CASSKRRLAGGGRSYEQYF	NA	TRBJ2-7	TRBV21-1	NA
TGTGCCAGCAGTGGAGGGCGCAGCACTGAAGCTTTCTTT	CASSGGRSTEAFF	NA	TRBJ1-1	TRBV6-1	NA
TGTGCCACCAGTAGTTTTAGCGGGAGCGGCAATGAGCAGTTCTTC	CATSSFSGSGNEQFF	NA	TRBJ2-1	TRBV27	TRBD2
TGCGCCAGCAGCCACCCCCGGGGATCCTCCTACAATGAGCAGTTCTTC	CASSHPRGSSYNEQFF	NA	TRBJ2-1	TRBV4-1	NA
TGCAGTGCTAGAGACGGTAGGGGGCAGTACTTC	CSARDGRGQYF	NA	TRBJ2-7	TRBV20-1	NA
TGTGCCAGCAGTCTATCTAGCGTCCAAGAGACCCAGTACTTC	CASSLSSVQETQYF	once	TRBJ2-5	TRBV6-5	NA
TGTGCCAGCAGCTTATATGGGGCGGGACTCACAGATACGCAGTATTTT	CASSLYGAGLTDTQYF	NA	TRBJ2-3	TRBV7-3	NA
TGTGCCAGCAGTTTAGCCAGGGGTGACACTGAAGCTTTCTTT	CASSLARGDTEAFF	NA	TRBJ1-1	TRBV27	NA
TGTGCCAGCAGCTTAGGGAGGGCCGAAGTCGATGAGCAGTTCTTC	CASSLGRAEVDEQFF	NA	TRBJ2-1	TRBV7-8	NA
TGTGCCAGTAAGACTAGCGGGACCAATGAGCAGTTCTTC	CASKTSGTNEQFF	NA	TRBJ2-1	TRBV19	TRBD2
TGTGCCAGCAGCTTAGCGGGACTAGCGGGAGGTTCGAACACCGGGGAGCTGTTTTTT	CASSLAGLAGGSNTGELFF	NA	TRBJ2-2	TRBV7-6	TRBD2
TGTGCCAGCAGCAGCCGGACAGATATCTACGAGCAGTACTTC	CASSSRTDIYEQYF	NA	TRBJ2-7	TRBV9	NA
TGTGCCAGCACTAGGACTAGCGGGAGAGTCTCTGAGCAGTTCTTC	CASTRTSGRVSEQFF	NA	TRBJ2-1	TRBV2	TRBD2
TGTGCCAGCAGCTTCAGTGAGACCCAGTACTTC	CASSFSETQYF	few	TRBJ2-5	TRBV7-2	NA
TGCGCCAGCAGCTTGGGTAGTAAGTATGAGCAGTACTTC	CASSLGSKYEQYF	NA	TRBJ2-7	TRBV5-1	NA
TGTGCCATCAGTGAAACCGGACAGAACACTGAAGCTTTCTTT	CAISETGQNTEAFF	NA	TRBJ1-1	TRBV10-3	NA
TGTGCCAGCAGCGCAGAGCTCAGGACTGAAGCTTTCTTT	CASSAELRTEAFF	NA	TRBJ1-1	TRBV7-3	NA
TGTGCCAGCAGATTTGGACTAGCGGGTTACACAGATACGCAGTATTTT	CASRFGLAGYTDTQYF	few	TRBJ2-3	TRBV5-6	TRBD2